Below, 17 T cell receptor beta chains from the same sample are listed, as sequenced in a study of blood T cell repertoires in COVID-19. TCRdb's copy holds only in-frame clones and misses some; the assay was immunoSEQ multiplex PCR. This table has 110,000 or so clones, roughly nine tenths appearing once. The sample was peripheral blood. All receptors derive from an older man with active or convalescent COVID-19.

The gene calls are TRBV7-8 and TRBJ2-3; tentatively, D is TRBD1 (6 bases). V lost 6 bases to trimming and J lost 2 bases, with 9 bases between them. This CDR3 has 13 amino acids. Per the germline V gene, CDR1 is SGHVS and CDR2 is FQNEAQ. The DNA for the CDR3 is TGTGCCAGCAGGGGGGCCACCACAGATACGCAGTATTTT. It codes for CASRGATTDTQYF. Supplemented by reference TRBV7-8 and TRBJ2-3, the full variable domain reads GAGVSQSPRYKVAKRGQDVALRCDPISGHVSLFWYQQALGQGPEFLTYFQNEAQLDKSGLPSDRFFAERPEGSVSTLKIQRTQQEDSAVYLCASRGATTDTQYFGPGTRLTVL.

The J gene is TRBJ1-5, the V gene TRBV7-9; 7 nucleotides agree with TRBD1. The germline gives CDR1 SEHNR, CDR2 FQNEAQ (reference sequence). This CDR3 contains 15 residues. V trimming: 5 bases; J trimming: 6 bases; junction bases outside the gene matches: 10. The CDR3 DNA sequence: TGTGCCAGCAGCACAACTCAGGGGGGCGGTCAGCCCCAGCATTTT. Translation: CASSTTQGGGQPQHF. The variable domain in full, completed from reference TRBV7-9 and TRBJ1-5, reads DTGVSQNPRHKITKRGQNVTFRCDPISEHNRLYWYRQTLGQGPEFLTYFQNEAQLEKSRLLSDRFSAERPKGSFSTLEIQRTEQGDSAMYLCASSTTQGGGQPQHFGDGTRLSIL.

In DNA, the CDR3 is TGTGCCTGGAGTGTAGCGGGGGTTAACTATGGCTACACCTTC. Translation gives CAWSVAGVNYGYTF. The chain has TRBV30 and TRBJ1-2, with D perhaps matching TRBD1 (5 bases). Germline V CDR1 and CDR2: GTSNPN, SVGIG (reference sequence). Deletions cut 0 bases from V and 1 base from J, with 9 bases between. The CDR3 spans 14 residues.

The rearrangement links TRBV27 to TRBJ2-3; D is perhaps TRBD2 (6 bases). CDR1 is MNHEY and CDR2 is SMNVEV in the germline V gene (reference sequence). V was clipped by 5 bases and J by 2 bases, with 14 bases between them. The CDR3 is 15 amino acids. The CDR3 DNA sequence: TGTGCCAGCAGTCGGTGGACGGGGGACACAGATACGCAGTATTTT. Translating it yields CASSRWTGDTDTQYF.

The chain is built from TRBV5-1 and TRBJ2-3, with D possibly being TRBD1 (6 bases). Germline V gene lookup returns CDR1 SGHRS and CDR2 YFSETQ. The ends were cut back, 0 bases at V and 4 bases at J, with 12 bases in the middle. The CDR3 loop spans 15 amino acids. The CDR3 spells CASSLENRVPDTQYF. The CDR3 nucleotides are TGCGCCAGCAGCTTGGAAAACAGGGTGCCAGATACGCAGTATTTT.

V usage is TRBV3-1 (or the pseudogene TRBV3-2) and J usage is TRBJ2-5; possible D gene TRBD1, 7 bases. Germline V gene lookup returns CDR1 LGHDT and CDR2 YNNKEL (reference sequence). This CDR3 region has 15 residues. The germline V and J ends were trimmed by 0 bases and 4 bases, with 12 bases remaining between them. In nucleotides, the CDR3 is TGTGCCAGCAGCCAAGAATGGCGGGACAGAGAGACCCAGTACTTC. The encoded protein is CASSQEWRDRETQYF.

The chain is built from TRBV28 and TRBJ2-3; TRBD1 agrees at 8 bases. This CDR3 is built from 15 residues. Trimming took 5 bases from V and 2 from J; bases not matched to a gene: 6. Germline V CDR1 and CDR2: MDHEN, SYDVKM. CDR3 loop: CASSSQGAVTDTQYF. Written as DNA, the CDR3 is TGTGCCAGCAGTAGCCAGGGGGCGGTCACAGATACGCAGTATTTT.

V is TRBV4-1 and J is TRBJ1-1, with D unclear. This CDR3 spans 15 amino acids. The germline V and J ends were trimmed by 2 bases and 4 bases, with 14 bases remaining between them. CDR1 and CDR2 (germline): MGHRA, YSYEKL. The CDR3 sequence: CASSQRRKESTEAFF. The DNA of the CDR3 is TGCGCCAGCAGCCAAAGGCGCAAGGAGAGCACTGAAGCTTTCTTT.

The V call is TRBV6-5, the J call TRBJ2-7; tentatively, D is TRBD2 (6 bases). The V end was cut by 2 bases, the J end by 2 bases, with 13 bases between. The CDR3 covers 15 residues. Germline assignment: CDR1 MNHEY and CDR2 SVGAGI. This CDR3 is CASSYRGGIPYEQYF. CDR3 in DNA: TGTGCCAGCAGTTACAGGGGCGGGATCCCCTACGAGCAGTACTTC.

The genes are TRBV28 and TRBJ2-3; TRBD1 is a possible D gene (6 bases). Trimming removed 5 bases at V and 3 bases at J, with 15 bases between. Germline loops: CDR1 MDHEN, CDR2 SYDVKM. CDR3 length: 15 residues. CDR3 loop: CASSVSPQGTDTQYF. The DNA of the CDR3 is TGTGCCAGCAGTGTTAGTCCTCAGGGGACAGATACGCAGTATTTT.

The rearrangement uses TRBV5-4 and TRBJ2-5; 10 bases agree with TRBD1. The CDR3 runs to 16 residues. In germline, CDR1 is SGHNT, CDR2 YYREEE (reference sequence). Germline trimming cut 4 bases from V and 5 bases from J; bases unmatched to any gene: 11. The CDR3 DNA follows: TGTGCCAGCAGCCCCCGGGACAGGGGTGGGGAGGAGACCCAGTACTTC. Translating gives CASSPRDRGGEETQYF.

The J gene is TRBJ1-2, the V gene TRBV6-5; 8 bases match TRBD1. The CDR3 contains 15 residues. After removal of 0 bases from V and 8 bases from J, the junction contained 8 bases not matched to a gene. CDR1 is MNHEY and CDR2 is SVGAGI in the germline V gene. CDR3 sequence reads: CASSYSGTGLPGYTF. In DNA, the CDR3 is TGTGCCAGCAGTTACTCCGGGACAGGTCTTCCCGGCTACACCTTC.

V usage is TRBV28 and J usage is TRBJ1-5, with 7 bases that match TRBD1. The CDR3 spans 14 residues. With 6 bases clipped from V and 4 bases from J, the junction kept 6 bases outside the gene matches. CDR1 and CDR2 from the germline V gene are MDHEN and SYDVKM. The DNA of the CDR3 is TGTGCCAGCAGAATGGGGACAGCAAATCAGCCCCAGCATTTT. Amino acids: CASRMGTANQPQHF.

The J gene is TRBJ2-2, the V gene TRBV5-4; 12 nucleotides match TRBD2. The CDR3 runs to 18 residues. With V trimmed by 0 bases and J by 4 bases, 7 bases remained unmatched. The germline V gene encodes CDR1 SGHNT and CDR2 YYREEE (reference sequence). For the CDR3, the DNA is TGTGCCAGCAGCTTGGCAACCGGGACTAGCGGGCCCACCGGGGAGCTGTTTTTT. Translation: CASSLATGTSGPTGELFF.

V gene TRBV28 combines with J gene TRBJ1-1; D is unresolved. Germline loops: CDR1 MDHEN, CDR2 SYDVKM. Deletions cut 8 bases from V and 0 bases from J, with 7 bases between. This CDR3 contains 12 residues. CDR3 protein: CASGELNTEAFF. The CDR3, as DNA: TGTGCCAGCGGGGAGTTGAACACTGAAGCTTTCTTT. Variable domain in full (rest from reference TRBV28 and TRBJ1-1): DVKVTQSSRYLVKRTGEKVFLECVQDMDHENMFWYRQDPGLGLRLIYFSYDVKMKEKGDIPEGYSVSREKKERFSLILESASTNQTSMYLCASGELNTEAFFGQGTRLTVV.

The rearrangement links TRBV11-2 to TRBJ2-7; the D is unclear. Deletions cut 0 bases from V and 2 bases from J, with 14 bases between. The CDR3 extends over 16 amino acids. The germline CDR1 and CDR2 sequences are SGHAT and FQNNGV. In DNA form, the CDR3 reads TGTGCCAGCAGCTTAGATTTCGAGACACCAGCCTACGAGCAGTACTTC. It is translated as CASSLDFETPAYEQYF.

The chain employs TRBV28 and TRBJ1-1; a possible D gene is TRBD1 (5 bases). Germline CDR1 reads MDHEN; CDR2 reads SYDVKM. Trimming cost V 6 bases and J 4 bases, with 24 bases left between them. This CDR3 has 17 residues. The CDR3 DNA reads TGTGCCAGCAGCCCAGCCAGCCAGGGCCCTTGGGCCACTGAAGCTTTCTTT. This gives the protein CASSPASQGPWATEAFF.